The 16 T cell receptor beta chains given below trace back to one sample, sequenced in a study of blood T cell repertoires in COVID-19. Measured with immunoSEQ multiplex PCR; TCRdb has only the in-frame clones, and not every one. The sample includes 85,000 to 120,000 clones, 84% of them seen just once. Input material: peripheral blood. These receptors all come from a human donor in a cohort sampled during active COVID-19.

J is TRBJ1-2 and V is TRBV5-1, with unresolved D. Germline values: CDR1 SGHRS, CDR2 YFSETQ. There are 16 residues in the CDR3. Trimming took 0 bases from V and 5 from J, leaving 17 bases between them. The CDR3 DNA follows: TGCGCCAGCAGCTTGGGAGGGTACGAGGGCCGGTATGGCTACACCTTC. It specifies CASSLGGYEGRYGYTF.

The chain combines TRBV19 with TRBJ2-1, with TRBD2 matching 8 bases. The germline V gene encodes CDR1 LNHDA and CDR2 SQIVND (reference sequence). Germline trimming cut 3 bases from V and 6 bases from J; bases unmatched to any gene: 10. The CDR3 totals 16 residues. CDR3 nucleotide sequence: TGTGCCAGTAGTATTGGGTCCAGCGGGGGCTTCAATGAGCAGTTCTTC. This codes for CASSIGSSGGFNEQFF.

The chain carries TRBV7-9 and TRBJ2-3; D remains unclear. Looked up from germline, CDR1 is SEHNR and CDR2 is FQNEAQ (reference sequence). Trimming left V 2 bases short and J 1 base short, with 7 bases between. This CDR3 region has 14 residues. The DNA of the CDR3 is TGTGCCAGCAGCTTAAACCAGGGCACAGATACGCAGTATTTT. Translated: CASSLNQGTDTQYF.

DNA of the CDR3: TGTGCCAGCAGTGACCACAGCCGATCCACTGAAGCTTTCTTT. Translated, it gives CASSDHSRSTEAFF. The chain joins TRBV6-4 to TRBJ1-1; D call uncertain. There are 14 residues in the CDR3. Between the trimmed V and J ends, which lost 2 bases and 4 bases, there was a span of 11 bases. Per the germline V gene, CDR1 is MRHNA and CDR2 is SNTAGT.

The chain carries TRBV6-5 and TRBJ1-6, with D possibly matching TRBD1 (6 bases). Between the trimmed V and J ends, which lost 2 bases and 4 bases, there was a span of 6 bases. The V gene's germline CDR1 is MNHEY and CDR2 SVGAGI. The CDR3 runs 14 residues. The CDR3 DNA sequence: TGTGCCAGCAGTTACGGACAGTATAATTCACCCCTCCACTTT. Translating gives CASSYGQYNSPLHF.

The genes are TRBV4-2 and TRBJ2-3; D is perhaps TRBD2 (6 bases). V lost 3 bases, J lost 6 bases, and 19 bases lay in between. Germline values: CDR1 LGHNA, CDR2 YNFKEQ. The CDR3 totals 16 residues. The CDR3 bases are TGTGCCAGCAGCCAGCTTCTGGACTATCCCCCGGATACGCAGTATTTT. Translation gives CASSQLLDYPPDTQYF.

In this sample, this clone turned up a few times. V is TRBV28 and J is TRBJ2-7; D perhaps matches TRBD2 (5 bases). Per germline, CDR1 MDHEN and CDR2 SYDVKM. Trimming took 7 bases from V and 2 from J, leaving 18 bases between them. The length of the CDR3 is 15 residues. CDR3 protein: CASNVHRGAAYEQYF. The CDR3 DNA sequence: TGTGCCAGCAACGTACACCGGGGTGCGGCCTACGAGCAGTACTTC.

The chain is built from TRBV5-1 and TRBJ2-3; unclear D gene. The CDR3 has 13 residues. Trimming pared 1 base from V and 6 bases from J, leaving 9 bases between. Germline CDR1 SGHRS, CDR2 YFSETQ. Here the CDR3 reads CASSLSTRDTQYF. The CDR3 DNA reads TGCGCCAGCAGCTTGTCGACGCGGGATACGCAGTATTTT. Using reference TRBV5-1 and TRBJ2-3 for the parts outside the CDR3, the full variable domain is KAGVTQTPRYLIKTRGQQVTLSCSPISGHRSVSWYQQTPGQGLQFLFEYFSETQRNKGNFPGRFSGRQFSNSRSEMNVSTLELGDSALYLCASSLSTRDTQYFGPGTRLTVL.

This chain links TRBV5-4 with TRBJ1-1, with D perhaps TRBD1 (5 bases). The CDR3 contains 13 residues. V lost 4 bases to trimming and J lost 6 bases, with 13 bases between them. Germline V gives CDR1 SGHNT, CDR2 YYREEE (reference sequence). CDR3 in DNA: TGTGCCAGCAGCCGGGACTCAGAGGCTGAAGCTTTCTTT. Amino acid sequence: CASSRDSEAEAFF.

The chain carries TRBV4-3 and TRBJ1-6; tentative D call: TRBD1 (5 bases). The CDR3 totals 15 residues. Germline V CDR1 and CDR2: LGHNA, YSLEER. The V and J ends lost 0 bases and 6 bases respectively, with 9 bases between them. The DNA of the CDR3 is TGCGCCAGCAGCCAAGATCGGACACTTAATTCACCCCTCCACTTT. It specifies CASSQDRTLNSPLHF.

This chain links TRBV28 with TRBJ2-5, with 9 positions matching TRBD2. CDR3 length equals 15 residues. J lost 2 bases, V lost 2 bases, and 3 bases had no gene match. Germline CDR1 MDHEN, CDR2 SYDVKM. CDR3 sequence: CASSLAGGGQETQYF. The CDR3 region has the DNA TGTGCCAGCAGTTTAGCGGGGGGGGGACAAGAGACCCAGTACTTC. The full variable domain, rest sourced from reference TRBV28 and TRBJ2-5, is DVKVTQSSRYLVKRTGEKVFLECVQDMDHENMFWYRQDPGLGLRLIYFSYDVKMKEKGDIPEGYSVSREKKERFSLILESASTNQTSMYLCASSLAGGGQETQYFGPGTRLLVL.

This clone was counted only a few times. Here the CDR3 DNA reads TGTGCCAGCAGCCAAAGACAGGGGCTCTACAATGAGCAGTTCTTC. Amino acid sequence: CASSQRQGLYNEQFF. The rearrangement uses TRBV7-8 and TRBJ2-1; the match to TRBD1 covers 8 bases. V lost 5 bases, J lost 3 bases, and 6 bases stayed unmatched. Germline V CDR1 and CDR2: SGHVS, FQNEAQ. The CDR3 runs to 15 residues.

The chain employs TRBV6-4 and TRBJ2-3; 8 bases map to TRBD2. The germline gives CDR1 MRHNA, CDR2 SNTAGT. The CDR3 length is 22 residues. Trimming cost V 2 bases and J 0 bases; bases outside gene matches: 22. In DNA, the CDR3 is TGTGCCAGCAGTGACACACTCTCCCCTTGCCGGGGGGGCTTCACTAGCACAGATACGCAGTATTTT. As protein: CASSDTLSPCRGGFTSTDTQYF.

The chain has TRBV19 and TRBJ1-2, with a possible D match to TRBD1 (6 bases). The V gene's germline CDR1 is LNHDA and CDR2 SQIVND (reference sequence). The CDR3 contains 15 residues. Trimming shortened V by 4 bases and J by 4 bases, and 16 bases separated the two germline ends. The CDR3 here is CASSSQGTGGYGYTF. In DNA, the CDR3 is TGTGCCAGTAGTAGCCAGGGGACGGGTGGCTATGGCTACACCTTC.

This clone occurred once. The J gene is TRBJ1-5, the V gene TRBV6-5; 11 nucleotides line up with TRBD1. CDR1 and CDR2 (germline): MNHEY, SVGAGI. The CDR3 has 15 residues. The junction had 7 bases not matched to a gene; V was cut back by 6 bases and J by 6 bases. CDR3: CASRHPGTGGQPQHF. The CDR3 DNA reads TGTGCCAGCAGACACCCCGGGACAGGGGGTCAGCCCCAGCATTTT.

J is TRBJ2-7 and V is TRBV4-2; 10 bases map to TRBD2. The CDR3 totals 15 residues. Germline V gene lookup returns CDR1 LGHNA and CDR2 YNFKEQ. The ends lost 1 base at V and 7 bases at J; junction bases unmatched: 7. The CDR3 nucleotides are TGTGCCAGCAGCCAAGGGGTAGCGGGGGGTCGTGAGCAGTACTTC. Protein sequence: CASSQGVAGGREQYF.